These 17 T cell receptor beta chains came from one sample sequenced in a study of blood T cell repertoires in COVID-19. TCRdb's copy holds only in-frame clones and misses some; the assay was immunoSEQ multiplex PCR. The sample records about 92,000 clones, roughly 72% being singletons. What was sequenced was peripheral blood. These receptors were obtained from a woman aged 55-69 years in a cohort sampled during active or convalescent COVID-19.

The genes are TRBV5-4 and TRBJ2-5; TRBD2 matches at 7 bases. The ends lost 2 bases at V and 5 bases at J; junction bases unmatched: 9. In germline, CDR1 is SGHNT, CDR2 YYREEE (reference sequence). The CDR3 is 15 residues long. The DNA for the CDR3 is TGTGCCAGCAGCTTACCGGGACTCGGGGGGGAGACCCAGTACTTC. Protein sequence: CASSLPGLGGETQYF.

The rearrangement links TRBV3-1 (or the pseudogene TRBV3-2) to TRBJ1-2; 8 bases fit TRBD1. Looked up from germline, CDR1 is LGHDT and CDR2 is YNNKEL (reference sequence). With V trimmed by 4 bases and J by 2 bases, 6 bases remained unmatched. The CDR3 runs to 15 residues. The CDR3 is CASSPTRTGNYGYTF. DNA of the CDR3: TGTGCCAGCAGCCCAACAAGGACAGGGAACTATGGCTACACCTTC.

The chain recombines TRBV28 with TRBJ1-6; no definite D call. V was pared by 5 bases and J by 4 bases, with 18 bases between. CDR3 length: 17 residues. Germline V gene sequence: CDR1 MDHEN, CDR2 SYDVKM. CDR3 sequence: CASSPSRRVTYNSPLHF. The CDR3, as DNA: TGTGCCAGCAGTCCCAGCAGGAGGGTAACGTATAATTCACCCCTCCACTTT.

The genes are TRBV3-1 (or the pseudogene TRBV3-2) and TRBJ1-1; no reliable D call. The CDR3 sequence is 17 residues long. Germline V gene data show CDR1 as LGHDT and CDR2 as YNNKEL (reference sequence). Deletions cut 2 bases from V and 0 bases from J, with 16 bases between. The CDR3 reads CASSQWDRRRVNTEAFF. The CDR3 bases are TGTGCCAGCAGCCAATGGGATCGTAGGAGGGTGAACACTGAAGCTTTCTTT.

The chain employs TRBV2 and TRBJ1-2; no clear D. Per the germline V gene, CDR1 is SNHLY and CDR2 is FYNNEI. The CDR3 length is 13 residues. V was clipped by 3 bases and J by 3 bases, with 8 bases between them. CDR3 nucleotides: TGTGCCAGCAGTGAGGAGCGGGACTATGGCTACACCTTC. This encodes CASSEERDYGYTF.

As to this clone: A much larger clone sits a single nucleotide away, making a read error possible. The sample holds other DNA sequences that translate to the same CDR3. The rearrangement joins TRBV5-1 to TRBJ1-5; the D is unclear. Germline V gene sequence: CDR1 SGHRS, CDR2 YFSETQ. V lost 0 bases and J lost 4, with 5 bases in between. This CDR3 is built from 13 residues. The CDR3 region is CASSLDRNQPQHF. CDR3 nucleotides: TGCGCCAGCAGCTTGGACAGAAATCAGCCCCAGCATTTT.

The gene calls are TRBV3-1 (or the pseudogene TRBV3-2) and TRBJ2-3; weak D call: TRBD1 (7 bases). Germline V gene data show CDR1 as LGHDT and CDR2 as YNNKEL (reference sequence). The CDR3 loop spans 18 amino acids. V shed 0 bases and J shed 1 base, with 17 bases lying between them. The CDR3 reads CASSQEPPRGAGTDTQYF. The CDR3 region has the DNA TGTGCCAGCAGCCAAGAACCCCCCAGGGGGGCCGGCACAGATACGCAGTATTTT.

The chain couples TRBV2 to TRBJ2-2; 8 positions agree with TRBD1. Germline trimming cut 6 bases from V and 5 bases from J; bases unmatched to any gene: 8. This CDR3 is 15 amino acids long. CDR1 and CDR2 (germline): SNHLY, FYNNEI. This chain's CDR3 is CASRQGDFGTGELFF. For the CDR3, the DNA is TGTGCCAGCAGACAGGGGGATTTCGGGACCGGGGAGCTGTTTTTT.

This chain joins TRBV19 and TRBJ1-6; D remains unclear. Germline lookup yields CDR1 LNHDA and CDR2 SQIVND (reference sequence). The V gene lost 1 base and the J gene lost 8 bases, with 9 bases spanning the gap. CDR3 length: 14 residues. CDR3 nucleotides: TGTGCCAGTAGTATAGTTCCCCGCGATTCACCCCTCCACTTT. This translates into CASSIVPRDSPLHF. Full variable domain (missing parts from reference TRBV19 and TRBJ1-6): DGGITQSPKYLFRKEGQNVTLSCEQNLNHDAMYWYRQDPGQGLRLIYYSQIVNDFQKGDIAEGYSVSREKKESFPLTVTSAQKNPTAFYLCASSIVPRDSPLHFGNGTRLTVT.

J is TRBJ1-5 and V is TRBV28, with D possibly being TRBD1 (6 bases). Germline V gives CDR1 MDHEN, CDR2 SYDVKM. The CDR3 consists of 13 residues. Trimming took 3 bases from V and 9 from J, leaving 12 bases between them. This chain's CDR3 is CASSFRGRGPQHF. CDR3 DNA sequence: TGTGCCAGCAGTTTCAGGGGCCGAGGGCCCCAGCATTTT.

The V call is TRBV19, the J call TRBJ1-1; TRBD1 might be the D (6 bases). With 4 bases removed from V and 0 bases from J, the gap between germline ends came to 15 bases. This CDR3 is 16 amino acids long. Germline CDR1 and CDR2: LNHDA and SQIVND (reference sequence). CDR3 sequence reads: CASSRAGALLNTEAFF. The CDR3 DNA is TGTGCCAGTAGTAGGGCAGGGGCTCTCTTGAACACTGAAGCTTTCTTT. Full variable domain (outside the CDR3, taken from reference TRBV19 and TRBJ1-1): DGGITQSPKYLFRKEGQNVTLSCEQNLNHDAMYWYRQDPGQGLRLIYYSQIVNDFQKGDIAEGYSVSREKKESFPLTVTSAQKNPTAFYLCASSRAGALLNTEAFFGQGTRLTVV.

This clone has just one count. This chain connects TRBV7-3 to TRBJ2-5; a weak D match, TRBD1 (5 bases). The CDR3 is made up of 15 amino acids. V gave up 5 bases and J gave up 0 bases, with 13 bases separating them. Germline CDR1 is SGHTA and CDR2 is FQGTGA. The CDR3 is CASSPSPGYQETQYF. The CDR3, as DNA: TGTGCCAGCAGCCCGTCTCCAGGGTACCAAGAGACCCAGTACTTC.

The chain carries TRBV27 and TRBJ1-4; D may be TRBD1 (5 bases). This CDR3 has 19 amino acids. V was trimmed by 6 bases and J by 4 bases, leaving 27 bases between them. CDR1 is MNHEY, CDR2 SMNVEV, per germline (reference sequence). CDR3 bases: TGTGCCAGCAGCCAAAGTCGGGGGACGTTGTTGGGCTTTAATGAAAAACTGTTTTTT. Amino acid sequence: CASSQSRGTLLGFNEKLFF.

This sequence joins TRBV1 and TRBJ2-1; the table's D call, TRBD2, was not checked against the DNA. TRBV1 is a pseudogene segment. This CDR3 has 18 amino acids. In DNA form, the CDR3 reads TGCACCAGCAGCCAAGATCACTCTAGCGGGGAATTCTACAATGAGCAGTTCTTC. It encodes CTSSQDHSSGEFYNEQFF.

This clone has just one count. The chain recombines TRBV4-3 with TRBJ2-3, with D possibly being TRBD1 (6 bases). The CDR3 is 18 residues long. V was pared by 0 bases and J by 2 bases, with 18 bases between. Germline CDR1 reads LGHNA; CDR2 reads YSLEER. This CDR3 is CASSQDFSRQENTDTQYF. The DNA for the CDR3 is TGCGCCAGCAGCCAAGATTTTTCCAGACAGGAAAACACAGATACGCAGTATTTT.

The CDR3 DNA follows: TGTGCCAGCAGTTTTGCAGGGGCCCAAGGTGGCTATGGCTACACCTTC. It yields the protein CASSFAGAQGGYGYTF. This chain uses TRBV28 with TRBJ1-2; D is possibly TRBD1 (6 bases). Germline V lookup: CDR1 MDHEN, CDR2 SYDVKM. Trimming left V 3 bases short and J 4 bases short, with 18 bases between. This CDR3 has 16 amino acids.

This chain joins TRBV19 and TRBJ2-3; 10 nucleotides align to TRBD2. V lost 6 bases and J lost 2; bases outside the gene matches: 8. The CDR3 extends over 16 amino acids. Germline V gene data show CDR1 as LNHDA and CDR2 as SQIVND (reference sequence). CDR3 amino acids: CASRLTSGVSTDTQYF. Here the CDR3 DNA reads TGTGCCAGTAGGCTAACTAGCGGGGTATCCACAGATACGCAGTATTTT. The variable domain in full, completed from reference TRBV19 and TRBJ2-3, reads DGGITQSPKYLFRKEGQNVTLSCEQNLNHDAMYWYRQDPGQGLRLIYYSQIVNDFQKGDIAEGYSVSREKKESFPLTVTSAQKNPTAFYLCASRLTSGVSTDTQYFGPGTRLTVL.